The 7 T cell receptor beta chains below all came from one sample that was sequenced in a study of blood T cell repertoires in COVID-19. Produced via immunoSEQ multiplex PCR; TCRdb's table is partial and in-frame only. In the table there are about 100,000 clones, approximately 86% of which are singletons. Sequenced sample: peripheral blood. The receptors stem from a man older than 75 with acute or convalescent COVID-19.

The chain combines TRBV7-2 with TRBJ1-2; D gene uncertain. The CDR3 sequence is 15 residues long. Trimming shortened V by 1 base and J by 4 bases, and 13 bases separated the two germline ends. CDR1 and CDR2 (germline): SGHTA, FQGNSA. CDR3 protein: CASSLDRLTLYGYTF. The CDR3 DNA reads TGTGCCAGCAGCTTAGATCGCCTAACCCTCTATGGCTACACCTTC. The whole variable domain, filled in from reference TRBV7-2 and TRBJ1-2, reads GAGVSQSPSNKVTEKGKDVELRCDPISGHTALYWYRQSLGQGLEFLIYFQGNSAPDKSGLPSDRFSAERTGGSVSTLTIQRTQQEDSAVYLCASSLDRLTLYGYTFGSGTRLTVV.

The rearrangement joins TRBV6-5 to TRBJ1-3; a possible D gene is TRBD1 (5 bases). Germline V CDR1 and CDR2: MNHEY, SVGAGI. Between the trimmed V and J ends, which lost 7 bases and 2 bases, there was a span of 12 bases. The CDR3 length is 14 residues. The CDR3: CASNGRGAGNTIYF. CDR3 coding DNA: TGTGCCAGCAACGGCCGGGGGGCTGGAAACACCATATATTTT.

The V gene is TRBV5-4, the J gene TRBJ1-6; D perhaps matches TRBD1 (5 bases). Germline CDR1 is SGHNT and CDR2 is YYREEE (reference sequence). This CDR3 contains 15 residues. V dropped 4 bases and J dropped 0 bases, with 8 bases sitting between them. The DNA for the CDR3 is TGTGCCAGCAGCACAGACAGCTCCTATAATTCACCCCTCCACTTT. Protein product: CASSTDSSYNSPLHF.

The chain carries TRBV7-9 and TRBJ2-2, with a possible D match to TRBD1 (5 bases). CDR1 and CDR2 from the germline V gene are SEHNR and FQNEAQ (reference sequence). Trimming took 3 bases from V and 5 from J, leaving 7 bases between them. This CDR3 contains 13 residues. The CDR3 sequence is CASSFSGTGELFF. CDR3 coding DNA: TGTGCCAGCAGCTTTTCAGGGACCGGGGAGCTGTTTTTT.

This clone was recorded once. The gene calls are TRBV6-2 or TRBV6-3 and TRBJ2-6, with TRBD1 matching 10 bases. The germline gives CDR1 MNHEY, CDR2 SVGEGT. Trimming took 5 bases from V and 2 from J; bases not matched to a gene: 6. The CDR3 has 17 amino acids. The CDR3 here is CASSLGQGLPGANVLTF. CDR3 nucleotides: TGTGCCAGCAGTCTGGGACAGGGGCTCCCTGGGGCCAACGTCCTGACTTTC.

This chain uses TRBV7-2 with TRBJ2-5, with TRBD2 matching over 12 bases. This CDR3 is 16 amino acids long. From germline, CDR1 is SGHTA and CDR2 FQGNSA. The V gene end was trimmed by 4 bases and the J gene end by 5 bases; junction bases not matched to a gene: 8. CDR3 sequence reads: CASSYLAGGPGETQYF. CDR3 in DNA: TGTGCCAGCAGCTACCTAGCGGGAGGGCCGGGGGAGACCCAGTACTTC.

The genes are TRBV7-2 and TRBJ2-1, with 12 bases that match TRBD2. The CDR3 is made up of 15 amino acids. The V gene end was trimmed by 3 bases and the J gene end by 7 bases; junction bases not matched to a gene: 4. Germline loops: CDR1 SGHTA, CDR2 FQGNSA. The DNA of the CDR3 is TGTGCCAGCAGCTTGACTAGCGGGGGCGGGAATGAGCAGTTCTTC. Its protein product is CASSLTSGGGNEQFF.